A single sample is the source of the 8 T cell receptor beta chains below, sequenced in a study of T cell responses to AZD1222 COVID-19 vaccine. Data came from immunoSEQ multiplex PCR; TCRdb stores just in-frame clones and leaves some out. The profile covers about 64,000 clones, with under 95% appearing a single time and approximately 6% taken by the ten largest. Source: peripheral blood, taken 28 days after the second dose of the MenACWY control vaccine. The receptors originated from an adult who received the MenACWY meningococcal vaccine as a control.

The chain couples TRBV11-2 to TRBJ2-2; perhaps TRBD1 as D (6 bases). The germline V and J ends were trimmed by 2 bases and 1 base, with 14 bases remaining between them. CDR3 size: 17 residues. Germline CDR1 SGHAT, CDR2 FQNNGV. The CDR3 nucleotides are TGTGCCAGCAGCTTAAATTCGGGGACAATGAACACCGGGGAGCTGTTTTTT. It is translated as CASSLNSGTMNTGELFF.

The V and J genes are TRBV4-2 and TRBJ1-1, with D perhaps TRBD1 (5 bases). Germline values: CDR1 LGHNA, CDR2 YNFKEQ. Trimming stripped 4 bases from V and 5 bases from J, with 11 bases between. This CDR3 contains 13 residues. The CDR3 spells CASSLTRVTEAFF. The CDR3 DNA follows: TGTGCCAGCAGCCTAACCAGGGTTACTGAAGCTTTCTTT.

The rearrangement links TRBV15 to TRBJ2-7, with 7 nucleotides matching TRBD1. The germline V gene has CDR1 LNHNV and CDR2 YYDKDF (reference sequence). CDR3 length equals 16 residues. V was pared by 2 bases and J by 3 bases, with 10 bases of the junction left unmatched. The CDR3 is CATSRSGATGNYEQYF. The CDR3 DNA is TGTGCCACCAGCAGATCCGGAGCGACAGGGAACTACGAGCAGTACTTC.

The chain is built from TRBV7-9 and TRBJ1-1; no clear D. The CDR3 totals 17 residues. The germline CDR1 and CDR2 sequences are SEHNR and FQNEAQ (reference sequence). The germline V and J ends were trimmed by 3 bases and 1 base, with 18 bases remaining between them. CDR3 DNA: TGTGCCAGCAGCTTTTTGGGTCACGGCGTTGGGAACACTGAAGCTTTCTTT. Translating gives CASSFLGHGVGNTEAFF.

The chain has TRBV30 and TRBJ2-1, with 7 bases that match TRBD2. V shed 7 bases, J shed 1 base, and the junction held 4 bases outside the gene matches. The CDR3 has 13 residues. Germline V gene data show CDR1 as GTSNPN and CDR2 as SVGIG (reference sequence). CDR3 sequence (DNA): TGTGCCTCCGATAGCGGGTCCTACAATGAGCAGTTCTTC. As protein: CASDSGSYNEQFF. Complete variable domain (other parts from reference TRBV30 and TRBJ2-1): SQTIHQWPATLVQPVGSPLSLECTVEGTSNPNLYWYRQAAGRGLQLLFYSVGIGQISSEVPQNLSASRPQDRQFILSSKKLLLSDSGFYLCASDSGSYNEQFFGPGTRLTVL.

As for this clone: Within the sample, other DNA sequences also encode this same CDR3. The V gene is TRBV5-5, the J gene TRBJ2-5; TRBD1 matches at 7 bases. Germline trimming cut 2 bases from V and 1 base from J; bases unmatched to any gene: 2. This CDR3 contains 14 residues. Germline loops: CDR1 SGHKS, CDR2 YYEKEE (reference sequence). Here the CDR3 reads CASSFSGGQETQYF. In DNA form, the CDR3 reads TGTGCCAGCAGCTTTTCAGGGGGCCAAGAGACCCAGTACTTC.

This chain joins TRBV27 and TRBJ1-5; D remains ambiguous. V was shortened by 5 bases and J by 3 bases, with 8 bases between the two germline ends. This CDR3 region has 13 residues. Germline lookup yields CDR1 MNHEY and CDR2 SMNVEV (reference sequence). CDR3 region: CASSLTTNQPQHF. The CDR3 DNA reads as TGTGCCAGCAGTCTCACAACCAATCAGCCCCAGCATTTT.

This chain links TRBV28 with TRBJ1-1; D is ambiguous. Looked up from germline, CDR1 is MDHEN and CDR2 is SYDVKM. Deletions cut 4 bases from V and 11 bases from J, with 17 bases between. The CDR3 runs 13 residues. CDR3 in DNA: TGTGCCAGCAGTTGGAGGTCACATAGAGAGGCTTTCTTT. Protein product: CASSWRSHREAFF.